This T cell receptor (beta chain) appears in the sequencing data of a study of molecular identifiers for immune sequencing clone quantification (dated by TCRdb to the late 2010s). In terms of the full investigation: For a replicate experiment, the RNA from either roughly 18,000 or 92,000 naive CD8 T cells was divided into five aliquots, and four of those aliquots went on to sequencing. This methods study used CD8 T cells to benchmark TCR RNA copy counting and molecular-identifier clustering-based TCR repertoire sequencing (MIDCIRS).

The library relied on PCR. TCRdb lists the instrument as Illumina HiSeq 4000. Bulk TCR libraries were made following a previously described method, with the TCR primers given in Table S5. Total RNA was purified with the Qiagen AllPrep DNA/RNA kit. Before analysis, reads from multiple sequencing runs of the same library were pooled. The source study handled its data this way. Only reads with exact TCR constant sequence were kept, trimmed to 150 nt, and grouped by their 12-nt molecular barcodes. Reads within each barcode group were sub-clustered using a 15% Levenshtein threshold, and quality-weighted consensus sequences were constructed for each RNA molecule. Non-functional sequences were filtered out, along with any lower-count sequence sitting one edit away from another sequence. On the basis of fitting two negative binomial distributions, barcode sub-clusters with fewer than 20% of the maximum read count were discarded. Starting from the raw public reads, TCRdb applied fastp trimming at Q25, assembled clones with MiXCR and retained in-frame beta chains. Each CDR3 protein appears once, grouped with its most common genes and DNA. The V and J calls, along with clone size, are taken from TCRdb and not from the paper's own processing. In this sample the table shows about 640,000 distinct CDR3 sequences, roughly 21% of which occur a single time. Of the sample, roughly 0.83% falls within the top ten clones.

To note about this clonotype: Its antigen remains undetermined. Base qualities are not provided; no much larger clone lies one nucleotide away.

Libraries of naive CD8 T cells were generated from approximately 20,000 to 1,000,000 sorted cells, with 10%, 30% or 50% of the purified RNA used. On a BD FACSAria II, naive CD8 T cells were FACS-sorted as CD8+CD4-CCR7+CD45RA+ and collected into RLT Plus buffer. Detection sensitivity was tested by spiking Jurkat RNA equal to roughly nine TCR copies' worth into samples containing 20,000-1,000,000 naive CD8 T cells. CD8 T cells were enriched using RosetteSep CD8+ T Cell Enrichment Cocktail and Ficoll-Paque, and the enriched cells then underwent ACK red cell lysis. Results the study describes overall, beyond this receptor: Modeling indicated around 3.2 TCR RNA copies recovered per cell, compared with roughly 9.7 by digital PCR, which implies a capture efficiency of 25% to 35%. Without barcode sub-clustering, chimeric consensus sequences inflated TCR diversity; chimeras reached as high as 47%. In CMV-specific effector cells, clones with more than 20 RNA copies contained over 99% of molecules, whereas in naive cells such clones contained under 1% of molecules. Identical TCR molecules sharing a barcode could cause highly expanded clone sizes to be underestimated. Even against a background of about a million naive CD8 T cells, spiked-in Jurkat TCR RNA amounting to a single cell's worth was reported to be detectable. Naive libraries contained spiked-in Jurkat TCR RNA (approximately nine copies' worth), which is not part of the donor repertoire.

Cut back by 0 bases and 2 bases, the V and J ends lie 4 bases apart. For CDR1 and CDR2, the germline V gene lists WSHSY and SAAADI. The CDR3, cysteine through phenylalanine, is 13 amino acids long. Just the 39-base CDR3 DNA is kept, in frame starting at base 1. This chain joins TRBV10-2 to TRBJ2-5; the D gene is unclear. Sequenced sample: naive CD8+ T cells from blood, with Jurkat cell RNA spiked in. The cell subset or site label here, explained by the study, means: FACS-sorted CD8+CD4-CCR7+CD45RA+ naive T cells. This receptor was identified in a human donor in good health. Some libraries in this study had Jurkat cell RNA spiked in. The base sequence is TGCGCCAGCAGTGAGTCTTGGCAAGAGACCCAGTACTTC. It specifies CASSESWQETQYF.